These 23 T cell receptor beta chains were sequenced from one sample in a study of T cells after somatic rescue of genetic block. Profiling relied on immunoSEQ multiplex PCR, and the TCRdb table lists in-frame clones only, not all of them. The sample carries approximately 10,000 clones, approximately 79% recorded once. Sequencing was performed on peripheral blood mononuclear cells (PBMCs). The receptors were sampled from a boy younger than 18.

The chain links TRBV7-2 to TRBJ1-2; maybe TRBD1 (6 bases). In germline, CDR1 is SGHTA, CDR2 FQGNSA. The CDR3 sequence is 16 residues long. Trimming took 4 bases from V and 0 from J, leaving 15 bases between them. CDR3 sequence reads: CASSSESGQANYGYTF. The CDR3 DNA reads TGTGCCAGCAGCTCCGAGTCGGGACAAGCTAACTATGGCTACACCTTC.

This clone was seen more than once but under ten times. The V call is TRBV7-3, the J call TRBJ2-5; D is uncertain. Trimming took 0 bases from V and 5 from J, leaving 10 bases between them. The germline V gene encodes CDR1 SGHTA and CDR2 FQGTGA. The CDR3 covers 14 residues. In nucleotides, the CDR3 is TGTGCCAGCAGCTTAACAGGCTTGGGGGAGACCCAGTACTTC. It encodes CASSLTGLGETQYF. Full variable domain (remainder filled in from reference TRBV7-3 and TRBJ2-5): GAGVSQTPSNKVTEKGKYVELRCDPISGHTALYWYRQSLGQGPEFLIYFQGTGAADDSGLPNDRFFAVRPEGSVSTLKIQRTERGDSAVYLCASSLTGLGETQYFGPGTRLLVL.

This chain links TRBV11-2 with TRBJ2-1, with TRBD2 matching over 9 bases. CDR1 and CDR2 (germline): SGHAT, FQNNGV. The CDR3 sequence is 15 residues long. The J segment lost 1 base and the V segment lost 6 bases, leaving 4 bases of the junction unmatched. For the CDR3, the DNA is TGTGCCAGCAGGGTGACTAGCGGTTCCTACAATGAGCAGTTCTTC. As protein: CASRVTSGSYNEQFF.

The V and J genes are TRBV15 and TRBJ2-7, with unresolved D. This CDR3 has 13 residues. Germline lookup yields CDR1 LNHNV and CDR2 YYDKDF (reference sequence). The ends were cut back, 0 bases at V and 3 bases at J, with 6 bases in the middle. The CDR3 DNA reads TGTGCCACCAGCAGAGACCCATTCTACGAGCAGTACTTC. This translates into CATSRDPFYEQYF.

The chain joins TRBV2 to TRBJ2-2; no reliable D call. This CDR3 spans 14 amino acids. V was clipped by 8 bases and J by 4 bases, with 14 bases between them. Germline CDR1 and CDR2: SNHLY and FYNNEI. The CDR3 bases are TGTGCCAGCTCCGGACGCTACTTCACCGGGGAGCTGTTTTTT. The encoded protein is CASSGRYFTGELFF.

V gene TRBV6-5 combines with J gene TRBJ2-1, with no clear D. The CDR3 has 15 amino acids. V gave up 7 bases and J gave up 0 bases, with 13 bases separating them. CDR1 is MNHEY and CDR2 is SVGAGI in the germline V gene. DNA of the CDR3: TGTGCCAGCACCCCCGTAGGTTTCTCCTACAATGAGCAGTTCTTC. This sequence encodes CASTPVGFSYNEQFF.

The chain uses TRBV7-6 and TRBJ2-5; the D gene is possibly TRBD2 (5 bases). Gene TRBJ2-7 matches the end of the DNA better, so the J call may be wrong. This CDR3 is built from 14 residues. Germline V gene sequence: CDR1 SGHVS, CDR2 FNYEAQ. The CDR3 loop reads CASSLRVLGNEQYF. The CDR3 DNA follows: TGTGCCAGCAGCTTGCGGGTGCTGGGGAACGAGCAGTACTTC.

V gene TRBV5-1 combines with J gene TRBJ2-5, with TRBD2 matching over 16 bases. V lost 5 bases to trimming and J lost 2 bases; unmatched junction nucleotides: 15. The V gene's germline CDR1 is SGHRS and CDR2 YFSETQ. The CDR3 consists of 20 residues. The chain's CDR3 is CASRSGVGTSGRAKQETQYF. DNA of the CDR3: TGCGCCAGCAGGTCGGGGGTCGGGACTAGCGGGAGGGCCAAACAAGAGACCCAGTACTTC.

This rearrangement joins TRBV5-6 to TRBJ2-6; D not certain. Germline CDR1 is SGHDT and CDR2 is YYEEEE. The CDR3 extends over 15 amino acids. The germline V and J ends were trimmed by 2 bases and 0 bases, with 6 bases remaining between them. The chain's CDR3 is CASSFPISGANVLTF. The CDR3 region has the DNA TGTGCCAGCAGCTTCCCCATCTCTGGGGCCAACGTCCTGACTTTC.

This clone was observed a single time. This chain uses TRBV13 with TRBJ1-2, with 8 bases fitting TRBD1. The germline gives CDR1 PRHDT, CDR2 FYEKMQ (reference sequence). The CDR3 consists of 15 residues. V shed 3 bases and J 4 bases; nucleotides not matched to a gene: 7. Here the CDR3 DNA reads TGTGCCAGCAGCTTTCGACAGGGGTTCCTCTATGGCTACACCTTC. Amino acid sequence: CASSFRQGFLYGYTF.

The chain employs TRBV5-1 and TRBJ2-7; 10 positions agree with TRBD1. Germline-derived CDR1 and CDR2 are SGHRS and YFSETQ. V lost 6 bases, J lost 0 bases, and 6 bases stayed unmatched. The CDR3 has 15 amino acids. This CDR3 is CASTPDRGFSYEQYF. The CDR3, as DNA: TGCGCCAGCACTCCGGACAGGGGGTTCTCCTACGAGCAGTACTTC.

This chain joins TRBV19 and TRBJ1-2; D is unclear. Germline assignment: CDR1 LNHDA and CDR2 SQIVND (reference sequence). This CDR3 contains 12 residues. V shed 2 bases and J shed 8 bases, with 9 bases lying between them. The DNA for the CDR3 is TGTGCCAGTAGTATACTGACGGAAGGCTACACCTTC. This translates into CASSILTEGYTF.

This chain uses TRBV6-5 with TRBJ1-4, with a tentative D call TRBD1 (6 bases). The CDR3 is made up of 15 amino acids. The V end lost 6 bases, the J end lost 6 bases, and 17 bases lay between the germline ends. Germline CDR1 is MNHEY and CDR2 is SVGAGI. The CDR3: CASRRLQGAHEKLFF. The CDR3 bases are TGTGCCAGCAGGAGACTACAGGGAGCTCATGAAAAACTGTTTTTT.

This clone turned up a few times. The V gene is TRBV7-3, the J gene TRBJ1-2, with no clear D. V lost 5 bases to trimming and J lost 2 bases, with 9 bases between them. Germline V lookup: CDR1 SGHTA, CDR2 FQGTGA. The CDR3 length is 13 residues. The CDR3 sequence: CASSPYINYGYTF. In DNA, the CDR3 is TGTGCCAGCAGCCCATACATCAACTATGGCTACACCTTC. The variable domain in full, with the rest retrieved from reference TRBV7-3 and TRBJ1-2, is GAGVSQTPSNKVTEKGKYVELRCDPISGHTALYWYRQSLGQGPEFLIYFQGTGAADDSGLPNDRFFAVRPEGSVSTLKIQRTERGDSAVYLCASSPYINYGYTFGSGTRLTVV.

The chain links TRBV5-1 to TRBJ2-2, with TRBD1 identical over 8 bases. The CDR3 runs to 16 residues. Germline V lookup: CDR1 SGHRS, CDR2 YFSETQ. V lost 4 bases and J lost 3; bases outside the gene matches: 8. The CDR3 nucleotides read TGCGCCAGCAGCATGCTGGGGGGACAGGACACCGGGGAGCTGTTTTTT. Amino acid sequence: CASSMLGGQDTGELFF.

The sample holds one count of this clone. CDR3 sequence reads: CASNQRGPAGNEQFF. The CDR3 coding sequence is TGTGCCAGCAATCAGCGGGGGCCCGCTGGCAATGAGCAGTTCTTC. V gene TRBV9 combines with J gene TRBJ2-1, with 8 positions matching TRBD2. There are 15 residues in the CDR3. Germline assignment: CDR1 SGDLS and CDR2 YYNGEE. V lost 6 bases and J lost 6; bases outside the gene matches: 11.

This clone has only one observation. The CDR3 bases are TGTGCCAGCAGTGAACCCCCAGGGGTCAGCACAGATACGCAGTATTTT. This encodes CASSEPPGVSTDTQYF. The chain combines TRBV6-1 with TRBJ2-3; D might be TRBD1 (6 bases). Germline V CDR1 and CDR2: MNHNS, SASEGT. The CDR3 has 16 residues. V lost 2 bases to trimming and J lost 0 bases, with 12 bases between them.

The gene calls are TRBV6-5 and TRBJ2-1, with 9 bases matching TRBD2. Germline V gene data show CDR1 as MNHEY and CDR2 as SVGAGI. The CDR3 contains 15 residues. After removal of 1 base from V and 7 bases from J, the junction contained 5 bases not matched to a gene. CDR3 region: CASSYFGGGANEQFF. The CDR3 DNA reads TGTGCCAGCAGTTACTTTGGCGGGGGGGCAAATGAGCAGTTCTTC.

The chain couples TRBV6-1 to TRBJ1-6; D is unclear. The ends were cut back, 8 bases at V and 7 bases at J, with 12 bases in the middle. This CDR3 has 13 amino acids. Looked up from germline, CDR1 is MNHNS and CDR2 is SASEGT. CDR3 coding DNA: TGTGCCAGCTATGGCGGGTTAAATTCACCCCTCCACTTT. Its translation: CASYGGLNSPLHF.

The chain joins TRBV6-1 to TRBJ2-7; TRBD1 aligns across 10 bases. J gave up 5 bases and V 7 bases, and 8 bases lay outside the gene matches. The germline gives CDR1 MNHNS, CDR2 SASEGT. The CDR3 has 14 residues. The CDR3 DNA reads as TGTGCCAGCACCAGACAGGGGGCGAAGAACGAGCAGTACTTC. Its translation: CASTRQGAKNEQYF.

The rearrangement joins TRBV30 to TRBJ2-4; D uncertain. Germline V gene sequence: CDR1 GTSNPN, CDR2 SVGIG (reference sequence). The CDR3 totals 12 residues. V lost 0 bases and J lost 15, with 15 bases in between. The CDR3: CAWSVLENFAYF. The CDR3 coding sequence is TGTGCCTGGAGTGTCCTAGAGAACTTTGCGTACTTC.

The chain combines TRBV4-2 with TRBJ1-4; D possibly corresponds to TRBD1 (5 bases). The ends were cut back, 0 bases at V and 3 bases at J, with 8 bases in the middle. Germline CDR1 and CDR2: LGHNA and YNFKEQ. This CDR3 spans 15 amino acids. CDR3: CASSQEYRSNEKLFF. The CDR3 bases are TGTGCCAGCAGCCAAGAATACAGGTCTAATGAAAAACTGTTTTTT.

This clone was seen once. The chain recombines TRBV5-1 with TRBJ2-5; the match to TRBD1 covers 7 bases. The CDR3 is 14 amino acids. Unmatched junction bases numbered 5, after V lost 4 bases and J lost 2 bases. Germline V gene lookup returns CDR1 SGHRS and CDR2 YFSETQ. CDR3 DNA sequence: TGCGCCAGCAGCCTACGGGACAGTCAAGAGACCCAGTACTTC. Protein product: CASSLRDSQETQYF.